This paragraph reports one T cell receptor (beta chain). Its specificity is not known. The TCR beta cDNA came from 5'RACE template switching with UMIs. From the 5' RACE reads, TCRdb lists one entry per CDR3 protein and no DNA. Seen in this sample are about 450,000 distinct CDR3 sequences; the ten most common clones hold 6% to 9.5%. This entry is derived from a study of T cells expressing NK-cell markers. Study-wide background: The TCR beta repertoires were obtained from sorted CD3+CD56+NKG2C+, CD3+CD56+NKG2C- and CD3+CD56-NKG2C+ T cells.

Study conclusions and caveats: The CD3+CD56-NKG2C+ fraction of a handful of donors was also led by these clonotypes. A range of about 1.0-8% of CD8+ T cells consisted of dominant NKG2C+ clonotypes in roughly 6 donors.

Per germline, CDR1 DFQATT and CDR2 SNEGSKA (reference sequence). The CDR3 extends over 14 amino acids. This chain uses TRBV20-1 with TRBJ2-2; TCRdb's D call, TRBD1, is unchecked because there is no DNA. Sequencing was performed on blood T cells: a sorted CD56 or NKG2C T cell subset, CD4+ or CD8+ T cells, or bulk PBMC T cells (not recorded which). The receptor was isolated from a woman between 18 and 75 years old in good health. CDR3 amino acids: CSAPRTGSAGELFF.